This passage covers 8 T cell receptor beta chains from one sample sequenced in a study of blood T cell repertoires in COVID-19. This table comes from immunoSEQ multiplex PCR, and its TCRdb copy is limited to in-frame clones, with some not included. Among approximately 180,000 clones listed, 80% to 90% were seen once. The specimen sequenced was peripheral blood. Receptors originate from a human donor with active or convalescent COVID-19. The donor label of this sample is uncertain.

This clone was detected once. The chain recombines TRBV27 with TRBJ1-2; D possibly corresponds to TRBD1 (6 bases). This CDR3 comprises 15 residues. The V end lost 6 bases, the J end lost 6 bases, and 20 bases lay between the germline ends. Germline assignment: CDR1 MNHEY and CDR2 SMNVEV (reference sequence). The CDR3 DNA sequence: TGTGCCAGCAGGGTAGGGACACTTCCTAGTGATGGCTACACCTTC. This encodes CASRVGTLPSDGYTF.

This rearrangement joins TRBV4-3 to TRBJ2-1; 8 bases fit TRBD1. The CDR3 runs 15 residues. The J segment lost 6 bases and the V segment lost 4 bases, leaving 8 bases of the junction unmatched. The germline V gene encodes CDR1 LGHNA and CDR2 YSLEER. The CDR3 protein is CASSLRDRGRNEQFF. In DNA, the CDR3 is TGCGCCAGCAGCCTCCGAGACAGGGGCCGCAATGAGCAGTTCTTC.

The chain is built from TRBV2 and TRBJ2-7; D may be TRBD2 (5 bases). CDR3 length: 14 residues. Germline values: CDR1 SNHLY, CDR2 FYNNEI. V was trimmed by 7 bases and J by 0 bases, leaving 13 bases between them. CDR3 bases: TGTGCCAGCAAAGGACTCGCGAGCTCCTACGAGCAGTACTTC. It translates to CASKGLASSYEQYF. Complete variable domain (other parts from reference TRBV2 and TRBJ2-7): EPEVTQTPSHQVTQMGQEVILRCVPISNHLYFYWYRQILGQKVEFLVSFYNNEISEKSEIFDDQFSVERPDGSNFTLKIRSTKLEDSAMYFCASKGLASSYEQYFGPGTRLTVT.

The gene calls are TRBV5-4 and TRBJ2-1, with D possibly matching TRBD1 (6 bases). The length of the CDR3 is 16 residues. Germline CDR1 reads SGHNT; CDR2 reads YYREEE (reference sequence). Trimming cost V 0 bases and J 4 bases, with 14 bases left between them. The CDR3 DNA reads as TGTGCCAGCAGCTTGGCCCAGGGGAAGGCTTACAATGAGCAGTTCTTC. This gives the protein CASSLAQGKAYNEQFF.

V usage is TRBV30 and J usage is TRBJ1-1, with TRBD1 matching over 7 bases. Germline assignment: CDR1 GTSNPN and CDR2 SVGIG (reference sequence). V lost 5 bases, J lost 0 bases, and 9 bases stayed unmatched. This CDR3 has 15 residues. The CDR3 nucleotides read TGTGCCTGGGTCCCAGGGGGTATGATGAACACTGAAGCTTTCTTT. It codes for CAWVPGGMMNTEAFF.

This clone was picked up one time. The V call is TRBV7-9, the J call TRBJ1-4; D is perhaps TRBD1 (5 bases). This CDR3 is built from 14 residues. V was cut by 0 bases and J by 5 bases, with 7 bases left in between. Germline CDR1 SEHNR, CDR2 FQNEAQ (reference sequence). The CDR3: CASSLAGVNEKLFF. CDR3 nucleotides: TGTGCCAGCAGCTTAGCAGGGGTCAATGAAAAACTGTTTTTT.

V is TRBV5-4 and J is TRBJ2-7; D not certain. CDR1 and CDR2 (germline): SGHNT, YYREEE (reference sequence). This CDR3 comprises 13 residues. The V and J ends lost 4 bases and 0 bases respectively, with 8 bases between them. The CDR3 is CASSADTSYEQYF. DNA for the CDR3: TGTGCCAGCAGCGCCGACACCTCCTACGAGCAGTACTTC.

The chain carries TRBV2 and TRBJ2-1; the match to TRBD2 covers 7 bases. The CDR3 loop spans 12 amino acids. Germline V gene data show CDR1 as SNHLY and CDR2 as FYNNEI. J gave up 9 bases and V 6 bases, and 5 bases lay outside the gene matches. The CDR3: CASSLGLVEQFF. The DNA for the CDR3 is TGTGCCAGCAGCTTAGGACTAGTTGAGCAGTTCTTC.